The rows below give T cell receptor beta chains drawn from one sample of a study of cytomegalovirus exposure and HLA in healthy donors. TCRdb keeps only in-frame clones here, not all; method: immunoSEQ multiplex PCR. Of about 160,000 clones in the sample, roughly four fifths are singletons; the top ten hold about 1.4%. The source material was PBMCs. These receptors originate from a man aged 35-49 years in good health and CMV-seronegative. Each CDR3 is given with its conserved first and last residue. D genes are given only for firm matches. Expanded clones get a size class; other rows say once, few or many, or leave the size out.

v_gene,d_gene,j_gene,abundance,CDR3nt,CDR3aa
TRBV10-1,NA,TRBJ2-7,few,TGCGCCAGCAGTGATTCCAGCGACGAGCAGTACTTC,CASSDSSDEQYF
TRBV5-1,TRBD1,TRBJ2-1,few,TGCGCCAGCAGCTTCGGACAGGGGTTGGTCTATGAGCAGTTCTTC,CASSFGQGLVYEQFF
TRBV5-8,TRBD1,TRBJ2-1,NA,TGTGCCAGCAGCTTGGGGACAGGGGAGGTAAATGAGCAGTTCTTC,CASSLGTGEVNEQFF
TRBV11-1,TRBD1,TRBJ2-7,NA,TGTGCCAGCAGCTTCCGGGACAGGGGACGGTACGAGCAGTACTTC,CASSFRDRGRYEQYF
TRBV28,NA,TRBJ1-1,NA,TGTGCCAGCAGTTTAAGCGACAGGCAGGGAACTGAAGCTTTCTTT,CASSLSDRQGTEAFF
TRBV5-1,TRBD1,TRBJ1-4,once,TGCGCCAGCAGCTCCGGGACAGGGAGTGAAAAACTGTTTTTT,CASSSGTGSEKLFF
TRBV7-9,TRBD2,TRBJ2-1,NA,TGTGCCAGCAGCCCCGGGACTAGCGGCTACAATGAGCAGTTCTTC,CASSPGTSGYNEQFF
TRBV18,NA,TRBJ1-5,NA,TGTGCCAGCTCAACCACGGTAACAGGGCCCAATCAGCCCCAGCATTTT,CASSTTVTGPNQPQHF
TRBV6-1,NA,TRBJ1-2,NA,TGTGCCAGCAGTGACAGTTTTTATGGCTACACCTTC,CASSDSFYGYTF
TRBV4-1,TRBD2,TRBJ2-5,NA,TGCGCCAGCAGTTCCTTGACTAGCCGGCAGACCCAGTACTTC,CASSSLTSRQTQYF
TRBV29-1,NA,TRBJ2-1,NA,TGCAGCGTTGAAGTTGGCGGTAGAAGCTCCTACAATGAGCAGTTCTTC,CSVEVGGRSSYNEQFF
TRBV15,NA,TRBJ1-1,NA,TGTGCCACCAGCAGAGAGGGGGGACGGCCCCCACGGGCTTTCTTT,CATSREGGRPPRAFF
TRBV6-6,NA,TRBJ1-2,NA,TGTGCCACCAAAACTGCTAACTATGGCTACACCTTC,CATKTANYGYTF
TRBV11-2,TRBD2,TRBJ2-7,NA,TGTGCCAGCAGCTTCCGAGCTAGCGGTCCTCAGAGGGGCCCCTACGAGCAGTACTTC,CASSFRASGPQRGPYEQYF
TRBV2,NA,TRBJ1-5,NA,TGTGCCAGCAGTGCCAGGGGAGTCGGAGGACAGCCCCAGCATTTT,CASSARGVGGQPQHF
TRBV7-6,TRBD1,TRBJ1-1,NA,TGTGCCAGCAGCTTAGAGGGGGCGGGCACTGAAGCTTTCTTT,CASSLEGAGTEAFF
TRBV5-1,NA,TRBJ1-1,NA,TGCGCCAGCAGCCCCCCTACTAGTGGGCGCAACACTGAAGCTTTCTTT,CASSPPTSGRNTEAFF
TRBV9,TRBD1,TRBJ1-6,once,TGTGCCAGCAGCGTAGAGAGGGGACAGGAAAATAATTCACCCCTCCACTTT,CASSVERGQENNSPLHF
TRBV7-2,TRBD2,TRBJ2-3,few,TGTGCCAGCAGCTTCCGCGGGACTATCACAGATACGCAGTATTTT,CASSFRGTITDTQYF
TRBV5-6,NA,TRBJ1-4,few,TGTGCCAGCAGCTCCTCCCCGCGAAATGAAAAACTGTTTTTT,CASSSSPRNEKLFF
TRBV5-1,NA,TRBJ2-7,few,TGCGCCAGCAGCTTGGGACAGGCTGAGCAGTACTTC,CASSLGQAEQYF
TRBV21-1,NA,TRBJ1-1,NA,TGTGCCAGCAGCAAAGCGGGAGGCAAGTTGAACACTGAAGCTTTCTTT,CASSKAGGKLNTEAFF
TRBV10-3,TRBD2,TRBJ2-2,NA,TGTGCCATCCAAGCGGGAGGCAAGAACACCGGGGAGCTGTTTTTT,CAIQAGGKNTGELFF
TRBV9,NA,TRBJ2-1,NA,TGTGCCAGCAGCGTAGCTGGAGCGAATGAGCAGTTCTTC,CASSVAGANEQFF
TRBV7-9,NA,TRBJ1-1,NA,TGTGCCAGCAGCTTCGGACAGTCCACTGAAGCTTTCTTT,CASSFGQSTEAFF
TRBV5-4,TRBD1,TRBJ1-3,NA,TGTGCCAGCAGTCAGACAGGGGCTCGAAACACCATATATTTT,CASSQTGARNTIYF
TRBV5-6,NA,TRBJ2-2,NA,TGTGCCAGCAGCCTTCGCGGTGTCGGGGAGCTGTTTTTT,CASSLRGVGELFF
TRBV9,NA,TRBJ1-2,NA,TGTGCCAGCAGCGTAGCGGCAGCGTATGGCTACACCTTC,CASSVAAAYGYTF
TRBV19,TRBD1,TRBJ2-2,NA,TGTGCCAGTAGTAAAGACAGGGGGCTGGGCGGGGAGCTGTTTTTT,CASSKDRGLGGELFF
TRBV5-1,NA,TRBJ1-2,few,TGCGCCAGCAGCTCACAGGGACGCGGCTACACCTTC,CASSSQGRGYTF
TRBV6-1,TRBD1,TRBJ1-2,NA,TGTGCCAGCAGTAACGGACAGGGAATGTATGGCTACACCTTC,CASSNGQGMYGYTF
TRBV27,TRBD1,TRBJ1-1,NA,TGTGCCAGCAGTTTTGGCACAGGGGGCCTGGGTCTCGCTGAAGCTTTCTTT,CASSFGTGGLGLAEAFF
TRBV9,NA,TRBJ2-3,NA,TGTGCCAGCAGCGTAGTGAGGCAGTCCACAGATACGCAGTATTTT,CASSVVRQSTDTQYF
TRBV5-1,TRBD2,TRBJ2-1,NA,TGCGCCAGCAGCTTTCAGACTAGCGGGGCCCACTACAATGAGCAGTTCTTC,CASSFQTSGAHYNEQFF
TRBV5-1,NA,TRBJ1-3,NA,TGCGCCAGCAGCTTGGGAGGTACTGGAAACACCATATATTTT,CASSLGGTGNTIYF
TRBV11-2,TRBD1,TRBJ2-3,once,TGTGCCAGCAGCCCTTCGACAGGGAGCCCCTTCTGGCGGCATACGCAGTATTTT,CASSPSTGSPFWRHTQYF
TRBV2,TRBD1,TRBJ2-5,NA,TGTGCCAGCAGTATCGACAGGGAACGGCAAGAGACCCAGTACTTC,CASSIDRERQETQYF
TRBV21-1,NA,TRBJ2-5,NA,TGTGCCAGCAGCAAAGTGGTAAGGGAGGGCCAAGAGACCCAGTACTTC,CASSKVVREGQETQYF
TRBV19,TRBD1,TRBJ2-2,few,TGTGCCAGTAGTATAGGGGCAGGGGGCGTCCCCGGGGAGCTGTTTTTT,CASSIGAGGVPGELFF
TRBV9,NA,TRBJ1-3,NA,TGTGCCAGCAGCGTAGATGGGACACGTGGAAACACCATATATTTT,CASSVDGTRGNTIYF
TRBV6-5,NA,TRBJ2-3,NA,TGTGCCAGCAGTTTGGCAGGGGATACGCAGTATTTT,CASSLAGDTQYF
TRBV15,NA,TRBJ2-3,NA,TGTGCCACCAGCAGAGAGGAGGGTACGCAGTATTTT,CATSREEGTQYF
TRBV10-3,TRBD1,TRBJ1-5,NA,TGTGCCACCCTCGGACAGGGACGCAATCAGCCTCAGCATTTT,CATLGQGRNQPQHF
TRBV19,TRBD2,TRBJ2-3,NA,TGTGCCAGTAGGAGCGGGAAGGATACGCAGTATTTT,CASRSGKDTQYF
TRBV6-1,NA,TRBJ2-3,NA,TGTGCCACCAAAATGGACAGAAACACAGATACGCAGTATTTT,CATKMDRNTDTQYF
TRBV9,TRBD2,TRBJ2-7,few,TGTGCCAGCAGCCCGGGGGAGGGGAACGAGCAGTACTTC,CASSPGEGNEQYF
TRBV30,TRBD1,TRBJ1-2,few,TGTGCTCTTGACAGGGAAGAGGTAGATGGCTACACCTTC,CALDREEVDGYTF
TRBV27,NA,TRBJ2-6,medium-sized,TGTGCCAGCAGTTTACGTCGGGGGACCAACGTCCTGACTTTC,CASSLRRGTNVLTF
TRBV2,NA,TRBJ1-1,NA,TGTGCCAGCAGAGCCCCCGGGACTGAAGCTTTCTTT,CASRAPGTEAFF
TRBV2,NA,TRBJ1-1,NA,TGTGCCAGTAGGTTTGGAGGGGGGAGGGTCACTGAAGCTTTCTTT,CASRFGGGRVTEAFF